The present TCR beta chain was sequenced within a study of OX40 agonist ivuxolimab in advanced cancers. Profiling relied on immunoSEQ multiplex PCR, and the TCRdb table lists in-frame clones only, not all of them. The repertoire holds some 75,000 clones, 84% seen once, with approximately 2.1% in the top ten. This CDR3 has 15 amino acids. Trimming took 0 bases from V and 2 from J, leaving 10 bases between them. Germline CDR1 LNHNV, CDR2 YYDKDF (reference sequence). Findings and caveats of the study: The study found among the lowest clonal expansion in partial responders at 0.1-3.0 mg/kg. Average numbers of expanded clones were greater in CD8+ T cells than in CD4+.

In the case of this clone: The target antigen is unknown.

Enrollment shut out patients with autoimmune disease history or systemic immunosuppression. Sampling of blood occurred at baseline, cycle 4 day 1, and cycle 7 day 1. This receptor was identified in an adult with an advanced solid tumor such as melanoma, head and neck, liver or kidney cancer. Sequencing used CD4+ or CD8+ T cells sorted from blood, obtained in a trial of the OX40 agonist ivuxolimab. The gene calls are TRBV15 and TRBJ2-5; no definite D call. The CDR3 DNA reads TGTGCCACCAGCAGAGACGCCCTGGGTCAAGAGACCCAGTACTTC. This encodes CATSRDALGQETQYF.